These 27 T cell receptor beta chains were all obtained from the same sample, sequenced in a study of tumor and adjacent non-tumor tissue in lung cancer. RNA was extracted from bulk tissue without any cell sorting. The normal lung tissue was taken more than 3 cm from the tumor edge. The library came from three nested PCR rounds adapted from ARM-PCR protocols. TCRdb reanalysed the multiplex PCR reads using MiXCR and keeps one entry per CDR3 protein. The data contain 98,000 or so distinct CDR3 sequences, less than 85% of them singletons. The sample was distant non-tumor lung tissue. Every receptor here comes from a man aged 60 to 69 with small cell lung cancer.

The chain joins TRBV5-4 to TRBJ2-1; D could derive from TRBD1 or TRBD2 (5 bases each). This CDR3 contains 16 residues. With 0 bases removed from V and 12 bases from J, the gap between germline ends came to 22 bases. Per germline, CDR1 SGHNT and CDR2 YYREEE (reference sequence). CDR3 protein: CASSLAGGLVRGRQFF. Written as DNA, the CDR3 is TGTGCCAGCAGCTTGGCCGGTGGATTGGTCCGGGGACGGCAGTTCTTC.

This clonotype was picked up one time. At one boundary the junction diverges from the germline segment, which might be a read error. The genes are TRBV20-1 and TRBJ2-7; tentative D call: TRBD1 (7 bases). The CDR3 has 14 amino acids. Looked up from germline, CDR1 is DFQATT and CDR2 is SNEGSKA (reference sequence). CDR3 nucleotide sequence: TGCAGCGCTAGAGCTCTCAGGGGGGAGGACGAGCAGTACTTC. Protein: CSARALRGEDEQYF.

Ten or more counts support this clonotype. CDR3 amino acids: CASSFVGVGTEAFF. The CDR3 DNA follows: TGTGCCAGCAGTTTCGTAGGTGTAGGCACTGAAGCTTTCTTT. The rearrangement joins TRBV12-3 or TRBV12-4 to TRBJ1-1; D uncertain. Trimming cost V 3 bases and J 4 bases, with 12 bases left between them. The CDR3 covers 14 residues.

As concerns this clonotype: At one end the junction does not follow the germline gene, possibly because of a read error. The chain employs TRBV6-5 and TRBJ2-3, with D unresolved. Germline CDR1 is MNHEY and CDR2 is SVGAGI. The CDR3 covers 12 residues. CDR3 amino acids: CANSSTVDRQYF. CDR3 DNA sequence: TGTGCCAACAGTTCCACTGTAGATAGGCAGTATTTT.

The rearrangement uses TRBV29-1 and TRBJ2-1; D call uncertain. In germline, CDR1 is SQVTM, CDR2 ANQGSEA. The length of the CDR3 is 13 residues. V was trimmed by 1 base and J by 10 bases, leaving 14 bases between them. The DNA of the CDR3 is TGCAGCGTTGAAGGACTTGTGGGGAAAGAGCAGTTCTTC. It is translated as CSVEGLVGKEQFF.

On this clonotype: A read error may produce the germline difference seen at one junction end. This chain uses TRBV24-1 with TRBJ2-3; D ambiguous. The CDR3 loop spans 16 amino acids. Germline V CDR1 and CDR2: KGHDR, SFDVKD. The CDR3 bases are TGTTCCACCAGTGGTGGACGAGCCGATAGCACAGATACGCAGTATTTT. It encodes CSTSGGRADSTDTQYF.

For this clonotype: One end of the junction does not line up with germline, which may come from a read error. The chain recombines TRBV20-1 with TRBJ2-5, with 9 bases matching TRBD2. Germline V gene lookup returns CDR1 DFQATT and CDR2 SNEGSKA (reference sequence). The CDR3 is made up of 17 amino acids. CDR3 nucleotides: TGCAGTGCTAGAGGAGGGGTTACTAGCGGGCCTCAAGAGACCCTGTACTTC. Translated, it gives CSARGGVTSGPQETLYF.

Of note for this clonotype: A clone one base away is much larger, so this may be a read error. The CDR3 bases are TGTGCCAGCAGTTTAAAGGTTCGGGTTATGGGGCAAGAGACCCAGTACTTC. This sequence encodes CASSLKVRVMGQETQYF. This chain connects TRBV28 to TRBJ2-5, with D hard to call. Trimming pared 2 bases from V and 2 bases from J, leaving 18 bases between. The length of the CDR3 is 17 residues. CDR1 is MDHEN and CDR2 is SYDVKM in the germline V gene.

This rearrangement joins TRBV4-1 to TRBJ2-2, with D uncertain. Trimming removed 4 bases at V and 2 bases at J, with 11 bases between. This CDR3 region has 15 residues. Germline V gene lookup returns CDR1 MGHRA and CDR2 YSYEKL. The CDR3 nucleotides are TGCGCCAGCAGCCGATGGATGACAAACACCGGGGAGCTGTTTTTT. It codes for CASSRWMTNTGELFF.

This clonotype was recorded once. It is likely a read error, because the conserved phenylalanine at the end of the CDR3 is missing. The chain uses TRBV11-2 and TRBJ2-1; possibly TRBD1 for D (6 bases). The CDR3 spans 14 residues. V lost 8 bases to trimming and J lost 5 bases, with 16 bases between them. Per the germline V gene, CDR1 is SGHAT and CDR2 is FQNNGV. CDR3 region: CASQKQQGDNEQFY. DNA of the CDR3: TGTGCCAGCCAGAAGCAACAGGGTGACAATGAGCAGTTCTAC.

As concerns this clonotype: The junction and the germline gene differ at one end; a read error may be behind it. The chain carries TRBV4-2 and TRBJ2-7; D is ambiguous. The CDR3 runs 12 residues. Germline lookup yields CDR1 LGHNA and CDR2 YNFKEQ. CDR3 region: CDSNREGREQYF. CDR3 DNA: TGTGACAGCAACCGAGAAGGTAGGGAGCAGTACTTC.

The chain uses TRBV29-1 and TRBJ2-1; a possible D gene is TRBD2 (5 bases). The V and J ends lost 2 bases and 4 bases respectively, with 15 bases between them. CDR3 length equals 15 residues. Germline CDR1 reads SQVTM; CDR2 reads ANQGSEA. CDR3 sequence reads: CSVELASNHYNEQFF. CDR3 coding DNA: TGCAGCGTTGAATTAGCGAGCAATCATTACAATGAGCAGTTCTTC.

V usage is TRBV12-3 or TRBV12-4 and J usage is TRBJ2-2, with D unclear. V dropped 9 bases and J dropped 2 bases, with 10 bases sitting between them. The CDR3 runs to 13 residues. As DNA, the CDR3 is TGTGCCAGTAGTCCTCATAACACCGGGGAGCTGTTTTTT. Translating it yields CASSPHNTGELFF.

In its sample, this clonotype was seen many times. The V and J genes are TRBV6-5 and TRBJ2-1; 7 nucleotides agree with TRBD1. The trim removed 6 bases at V and 10 bases at J, leaving 3 bases unmatched. Germline V gene data show CDR1 as MNHEY and CDR2 as SVGAGI. This CDR3 region has 11 residues. The CDR3 sequence is CASRTGAEQFF. The CDR3 nucleotides are TGTGCCAGCAGAACAGGGGCAGAGCAGTTCTTC.

This clonotype occurred many times. The chain uses TRBV6-5 and TRBJ2-1, with D possibly TRBD2 on 6 matching bases. The CDR3 has 13 residues. Trimming removed 1 base from V and 9 bases from J, with 10 bases in between. CDR1 is MNHEY and CDR2 is SVGAGI in the germline V gene. The DNA for the CDR3 is TGTGCCAGCAGTTACTACGGGGGAAGTGAGCAGTTCTTC. Its protein product is CASSYYGGSEQFF.

The chain joins TRBV11-2 to TRBJ2-7, with no clear D. This CDR3 comprises 16 residues. Germline lookup yields CDR1 SGHAT and CDR2 FQNNGV. Trimming took off 4 bases at V and 10 bases at J, with 26 bases between the two ends. The CDR3 coding sequence is TGTGCCAGCAGCTACCCCCAAGCCGATTCATCAGAGACTCAGTACGTC. This encodes CASSYPQADSSETQYV.

This clonotype was seen a handful of times. The CDR3 coding sequence is TGCGCCAGCAGGCGGGACAGCCCTAATGAAAAACTGTTTTTT. Translation gives CASRRDSPNEKLFF. This chain uses TRBV5-1 with TRBJ1-4; 7 bases are a match to TRBD1. Germline assignment: CDR1 SGHRS and CDR2 YFSETQ. The CDR3 loop spans 14 amino acids. V dropped 5 bases and J dropped 3; count of bases not matched to a gene: 4.

On this clonotype itself: A junction boundary mismatches the germline segment, possibly from a read error. CDR3 residues: CASLRYTGELFF. The CDR3 nucleotides read TGTGCCAGCCTGAGATACACTGGGGAGCTGTTTTTT. The genes are TRBV6-1 and TRBJ2-2; D not resolved. Looked up from germline, CDR1 is MNHNS and CDR2 is SASEGT. CDR3 length equals 12 residues.

A word on this clonotype: A much larger clonotype is one base distant, so this may be a read error. The chain joins TRBV7-9 to TRBJ2-7; TRBD2 aligns across 8 bases. CDR3 length equals 12 residues. From germline, CDR1 is SEHNR and CDR2 FQNEAQ (reference sequence). CDR3 protein: CASSFSGTELYV. In DNA form, the CDR3 reads TGTGCCAGCAGCTTTAGCGGGACCGAGCTGTACGTC.

A note on this clonotype: Relative to the germline gene, one junction end is altered; a read error may explain this. This chain links TRBV6-1 with TRBJ2-7; tentatively, D is TRBD2 (5 bases). The germline V gene has CDR1 MNHNS and CDR2 SASEGT. The length of the CDR3 is 15 residues. Here the CDR3 reads CANSEVGGSPYEQYF. CDR3 sequence (DNA): TGTGCCAACAGTGAAGTCGGAGGTTCCCCCTACGAGCAGTATTTC.

Comment on this clonotype: The conserved phenylalanine or tryptophan normally closing the CDR3 is absent here, so this likely arose from a read error. The chain couples TRBV29-1 to TRBJ2-7; 8 bases fit TRBD2. The germline CDR1 and CDR2 sequences are SQVTM and ANQGSEA. V gave up 7 bases and J gave up 0 bases; unmatched junction bases: 8. The CDR3 totals 14 residues. The CDR3 nucleotides are TGCAGCGGGACGCTAGCGGGTAGCTCCTACGAGCAGTACTTG. Its protein is CSGTLAGSSYEQYL.

As to this clonotype: Its ends do not fully match the called genes, so a read error is possible. The chain employs TRBV28 and TRBJ2-5, with 10 nucleotides matching TRBD2. The CDR3 runs to 14 residues. The germline CDR1 and CDR2 sequences are MDHEN and SYDVKM. This CDR3 reads CASSSSGRSETQYF. For the CDR3, the DNA is TGTGCCAGCAGTTCTAGCGGGAGATCCGAGACCCAGTACTTT.

This clonotype was detected many times. The chain couples TRBV6-5 to TRBJ2-4; possible D gene TRBD1, 5 bases. V was pared by 4 bases and J by 4 bases, with 17 bases between. The CDR3 is 16 amino acids. Germline assignment: CDR1 MNHEY and CDR2 SVGAGI. CDR3 loop: CASSSPSQGIKNIQYF. CDR3 in DNA: TGTGCCAGCAGTTCCCCAAGCCAGGGCATAAAAAACATTCAGTACTTC.

About this clonotype itself: With a much larger clone just one base away, this may be a read error. V is TRBV7-9 and J is TRBJ2-2; 12 bases are a match to TRBD2. The CDR3 covers 18 residues. Germline values: CDR1 SEHNR, CDR2 FQNEAQ (reference sequence). Trimming at V came to 3 bases and at J to 6 bases, leaving 11 bases not matched to a gene. The CDR3 here is CASSFPRTSGNVAGELFF. Written as DNA, the CDR3 is TGTGCCAGCAGCTTCCCCCGGACTAGCGGGAATGTGGCCGGGGAGCTGTTTTTT.

Note on this clonotype: Its ends do not fully match the called genes, so a read error is possible. J is TRBJ1-3 and V is TRBV11-2; possibly TRBD1 for D (6 bases). The CDR3 loop spans 15 amino acids. Germline CDR1 reads SGHAT; CDR2 reads FQNNGV. The CDR3 bases are TGTGCCAGCAGCTTGGGGGGGGGCACTGGAAACATCATATATTTC. Encoded protein: CASSLGGGTGNIIYF.

Details on this clonotype: A read error may account for a junction end that differs from germline. The V call is TRBV11-3, the J call TRBJ2-3; TRBD1 aligns across 7 bases. The CDR3 has 14 residues. Germline V gene data show CDR1 as SGHNT and CDR2 as YENEEA. The CDR3 sequence: CASSLLGGGDTQYF. DNA for the CDR3: TGTGCTAGCAGCTTACTAGGGGGCGGTGATACGCAGTATTTT.

This clonotype appeared a single time. One base away lies a much larger clone, so this may be a sequencing read error. The CDR3 loop is CSASGGGVVIEAFF. The CDR3 DNA reads TGCAGTGCTAGTGGGGGGGGGGTTGTCATTGAAGCTTTCTTT. V and J are TRBV20-1 and TRBJ1-1; TRBD1 might be the D (5 bases). The ends were cut back, 3 bases at V and 7 bases at J, with 18 bases in the middle. The CDR3 has 14 amino acids. CDR1 and CDR2 from the germline V gene are DFQATT and SNEGSKA (reference sequence).